The 31 T cell receptor beta chains below all came from one sample that was sequenced in a study of vaccination and CD4 T cells after COVID-19. As for treatment: approximately 9-day PBMC culture with coronavirus spike peptide pools or control peptides (ViraFEST assay). The Oncomine TCR Beta short-read assay was what sequenced the DNA obtained from cultured CD4+ T cells. TCRdb ran MiXCR on the PCR reads and lists one entry per CDR3 protein. Among about 10,000 distinct CDR3 sequences listed, 29% were seen once. Their antigen targets remain unknown. Sequencing was done on a sample of cultured CD4+ T cells from blood. Source of these receptors: a human donor with COVID-19.

This clonotype was counted between two and nine times. The rearrangement joins TRBV6-1 to TRBJ2-3, with no clear D. V was cut by 5 bases and J by 6 bases, with 15 bases left in between. CDR3 length equals 14 residues. CDR1 MNHNS and CDR2 SASEGT come from the germline V gene. The CDR3 region has the DNA TGTGCCAGCAGTACCTCGCAGACGCTTGATACGCAGTATTTT. Amino acids: CASSTSQTLDTQYF.

The J gene is TRBJ2-7, the V gene TRBV14; D gene uncertain. This CDR3 has 12 residues. The V end was cut by 4 bases, the J end by 7 bases, with 11 bases between. Germline values: CDR1 SGHDN, CDR2 FVKESK. CDR3 sequence (DNA): TGTGCCAGCAGCCGGACGGCTGTGGAGCAGTACTTC. Translating it yields CASSRTAVEQYF.

J is TRBJ2-5 and V is TRBV7-9; D possibly corresponds to TRBD1 (6 bases). CDR1 and CDR2 (germline): SEHNR, FQNEAQ (reference sequence). The CDR3 covers 14 residues. V dropped 4 bases and J dropped 1 base, with 10 bases sitting between them. CDR3 in amino acids: CASSSGVAQETQYF. The DNA of the CDR3 is TGTGCCAGCAGCTCAGGGGTAGCCCAAGAGACCCAGTACTTC.

V usage is TRBV19 and J usage is TRBJ2-5; TRBD2 matches 11 bases. Germline loops: CDR1 LNHDA, CDR2 SQIVND (reference sequence). Trimming removed 6 bases from V and 5 bases from J; junction bases left unmatched: 11. The CDR3 has 16 residues. CDR3 in amino acids: CASRGTSGNHPETQYF. CDR3 coding DNA: TGTGCCAGTAGAGGGACTAGCGGCAACCATCCGGAGACCCAGTACTTC.

This clonotype was seen a few times. The rearrangement uses TRBV2 and TRBJ1-6, with D hard to call. Per the germline V gene, CDR1 is SNHLY and CDR2 is FYNNEI. CDR3 length: 14 amino acids. Trimming removed 6 bases at V and 5 bases at J, with 11 bases between. CDR3 sequence: CASRRGQNNSPLHF. CDR3 coding DNA: TGTGCCAGCAGAAGAGGGCAGAATAATTCACCCCTCCACTTT. The full variable domain, completed using reference TRBV2 and TRBJ1-6, is EPEVTQTPSHQVTQMGQEVILRCVPISNHLYFYWYRQILGQKVEFLVSFYNNEISEKSEIFDDQFSVERPDGSNFTLKIRSTKLEDSAMYFCASRRGQNNSPLHFGNGTRLTVT.

This clonotype came up a few times. This chain joins TRBV7-3 and TRBJ1-2; 11 bases are a match to TRBD1. Germline V gene lookup returns CDR1 SGHTA and CDR2 FQGTGA. The trim removed 5 bases at V and 2 bases at J, leaving 4 bases unmatched. The CDR3 length is 15 residues. For the CDR3, the DNA is TGTGCCAGCAGCGACGGGACAGGGGGAAACTATGGCTACACCTTC. Its translation is CASSDGTGGNYGYTF.

This clonotype was observed a handful of times. This chain joins TRBV11-2 and TRBJ1-2; D is perhaps TRBD1 (6 bases). Germline V gene data show CDR1 as SGHAT and CDR2 as FQNNGV. Between the trimmed V and J ends, which lost 5 bases and 2 bases, there was a span of 6 bases. The CDR3 length is 12 residues. DNA of the CDR3: TGTGCCAGCAGCACAGGGAACTATGGCTACACCTTC. Translation: CASSTGNYGYTF.

This clonotype was picked up a small number of times. This chain links TRBV12-3 or TRBV12-4 with TRBJ2-3, with 8 bases fitting TRBD2. The ends lost 2 bases at V and 5 bases at J; junction bases unmatched: 12. This CDR3 spans 17 amino acids. The CDR3 DNA reads as TGTGCCAGCAGTTTATCACGGGGGGGCCGAGGAAGAGATACGCAGTATTTT. Translated, it gives CASSLSRGGRGRDTQYF.

V usage is TRBV11-2 and J usage is TRBJ2-7; 9 nucleotides align to TRBD1. V lost 4 bases to trimming and J lost 7 bases; unmatched junction nucleotides: 11. The germline gives CDR1 SGHAT, CDR2 FQNNGV. The CDR3 extends over 15 amino acids. Here the CDR3 DNA reads TGTGCCAGCAGCTCAACCGGGACAGGGTCGGTAGAGCAGTACTTC. Its protein is CASSSTGTGSVEQYF.

The V call is TRBV6-5, the J call TRBJ1-3; D is ambiguous. CDR1 and CDR2 (germline): MNHEY, SVGAGI. This CDR3 is 13 amino acids long. The V and J ends lost 2 bases and 2 bases respectively, with 4 bases between them. The CDR3 nucleotides read TGTGCCAGCAGTTACCGACCTGGAAACACCATATATTTT. Encoded protein: CASSYRPGNTIYF.

The J gene is TRBJ2-1, the V gene TRBV19; TRBD2 aligns across 9 bases. The CDR3 consists of 14 residues. Germline V gene lookup returns CDR1 LNHDA and CDR2 SQIVND (reference sequence). V lost 5 bases, J lost 6 bases, and 5 bases stayed unmatched. CDR3 sequence: CASSLRGGFNEQFF. The CDR3 nucleotides are TGTGCCAGTAGTTTGCGGGGGGGTTTCAATGAGCAGTTCTTC.

This chain uses TRBV11-3 with TRBJ2-7; D may correspond to TRBD1 or TRBD2 (6 bases each). The CDR3 contains 15 residues. In germline, CDR1 is SGHNT, CDR2 YENEEA. V was clipped by 6 bases and J by 2 bases, with 17 bases between them. CDR3 sequence reads: CASRGGGTKPYEQYF. DNA for the CDR3: TGTGCCAGCAGGGGTGGAGGGACAAAACCCTACGAGCAGTACTTC.

J is TRBJ2-5 and V is TRBV6-1; D ambiguous. Germline CDR1 MNHNS, CDR2 SASEGT. Trimming removed 8 bases at V and 4 bases at J, with 8 bases between. The CDR3 consists of 11 residues. CDR3 nucleotide sequence: TGTGCCAGCCAAACTCGAGAGACCCAGTACTTC. This encodes CASQTRETQYF.

The table lists this clonotype with a few counts. The rearrangement links TRBV6-1 to TRBJ2-7; D gene unclear. This CDR3 is 12 amino acids long. Trimming cost V 5 bases and J 0 bases, with 5 bases left between them. CDR1 and CDR2 (germline): MNHNS, SASEGT. CDR3 nucleotides: TGTGCCAGCAGTCCCCACTCCTACGAGCAGTACTTC. Its protein product is CASSPHSYEQYF.

The J gene is TRBJ1-2, the V gene TRBV6-2 or TRBV6-3, with TRBD1 as a possible D gene (5 bases). CDR1 is MNHEY, CDR2 SVGEGT, per germline. V was trimmed by 5 bases and J by 11 bases, leaving 18 bases between them. CDR3 length: 13 amino acids. The CDR3 region is CASSDRTGTEYTF. The CDR3 DNA reads TGTGCCAGCAGTGACCGAACCGGGACGGAGTACACCTTC.

The chain recombines TRBV6-2 or TRBV6-3 with TRBJ2-7, with a weak D call TRBD1 (5 bases). CDR3 size: 13 residues. V was pared by 4 bases and J by 2 bases, with 9 bases between. The germline CDR1 and CDR2 sequences are MNHEY and SVGEGT. The CDR3 DNA reads TGTGCCAGCAGTTCTACAGGCCCCTACGAGCAGTACTTC. Translating gives CASSSTGPYEQYF.

The J gene is TRBJ2-3, the V gene TRBV7-2; 12 bases line up with TRBD2. J gave up 10 bases and V 5 bases, and 22 bases lay outside the gene matches. The germline V gene has CDR1 SGHTA and CDR2 FQGNSA. This CDR3 has 19 amino acids. DNA for the CDR3: TGTGCCAGCAGCCCGGGGCTAGCGGGGGGGGGAGGGTTGATTGGGGCGCAGTATTTT. It yields the protein CASSPGLAGGGGLIGAQYF.

The genes are TRBV30 and TRBJ1-2, with D uncertain. V was pared by 2 bases and J by 7 bases, with 14 bases between. Germline V gives CDR1 GTSNPN, CDR2 SVGIG (reference sequence). The CDR3 is 13 amino acids. The DNA of the CDR3 is TGTGCCTGGAGTCCCGACGGATGGGGTGGCTACACCTTC. Protein: CAWSPDGWGGYTF.

J is TRBJ1-2 and V is TRBV6-5; TRBD1 matches at 9 bases. CDR1 and CDR2 (germline): MNHEY, SVGAGI. V lost 0 bases and J lost 8; bases outside the gene matches: 10. The CDR3 sequence is 16 residues long. CDR3 in DNA: TGTGCCAGCAGTTACTCGTCCCGGGACAGGGTTGGCGGCTACACCTTC. Translated: CASSYSSRDRVGGYTF.

This sequence joins TRBV12-3 or TRBV12-4 and TRBJ1-6, with D possibly matching TRBD1 (6 bases). This CDR3 is built from 15 residues. V was clipped by 3 bases and J by 4 bases, with 10 bases between them. The CDR3 nucleotides read TGTGCCAGCAGTTTTTTGACAGGTTATAATTCACCCCTCCACTTT. This gives the protein CASSFLTGYNSPLHF.

The J gene is TRBJ2-3, the V gene TRBV7-2; TRBD2 matches at 13 bases. The CDR3 spans 17 residues. Germline V gene sequence: CDR1 SGHTA, CDR2 FQGNSA. The ends lost 5 bases at V and 2 bases at J; junction bases unmatched: 7. CDR3 bases: TGTGCCAGCAGCCTCACTAGCGGGGGGGCGACCACAGATACGCAGTATTTT. Translating gives CASSLTSGGATTDTQYF.

The rearrangement joins TRBV5-8 to TRBJ1-2; D is unclear. CDR1 SGHTS and CDR2 YDEGEE come from the germline V gene. Between the trimmed V and J ends, which lost 2 bases and 2 bases, there was a span of 7 bases. The CDR3 has 13 residues. CDR3 DNA sequence: TGTGCCAGCAGCTTCGGGCAGAACTATGGCTACACCTTC. This codes for CASSFGQNYGYTF. The full variable domain, in which reference TRBV5-8 and TRBJ1-2 provide the parts outside the CDR3, is EAGVTQSPTHLIKTRGQQATLRCSPISGHTSVYWYQQALGLGLQFLLWYDEGEERNRGNFPPRFSGRQFPNYSSELNVNALELEDSALYLCASSFGQNYGYTFGSGTRLTVV.

This chain uses TRBV5-6 with TRBJ2-5, with TRBD2 matching over 8 bases. Germline assignment: CDR1 SGHDT and CDR2 YYEEEE. This CDR3 has 15 residues. The ends lost 9 bases at V and 3 bases at J; junction bases unmatched: 13. CDR3 sequence: CATSPPGTSKETQYF. CDR3 coding DNA: TGTGCCACCTCCCCCCCCGGGACTAGTAAAGAGACCCAGTACTTC.

The rearrangement uses TRBV28 and TRBJ1-3; D gene unclear. Trimming cost V 8 bases and J 4 bases, with 12 bases left between them. The CDR3 runs to 13 residues. From germline, CDR1 is MDHEN and CDR2 SYDVKM. The CDR3 sequence is CASFIRKGNTIYF. The CDR3 nucleotides read TGTGCCAGCTTCATACGTAAGGGAAACACCATATATTTT. Full variable domain (missing parts from reference TRBV28 and TRBJ1-3): DVKVTQSSRYLVKRTGEKVFLECVQDMDHENMFWYRQDPGLGLRLIYFSYDVKMKEKGDIPEGYSVSREKKERFSLILESASTNQTSMYLCASFIRKGNTIYFGEGSWLTVV.

The chain carries TRBV7-9 and TRBJ1-4; D remains unclear. Germline CDR1 and CDR2: SEHNR and FQNEAQ (reference sequence). The V and J ends lost 4 bases and 4 bases respectively, with 16 bases between them. The CDR3 has 16 amino acids. The DNA of the CDR3 is TGTGCCAGCAGCTCCGAAGCGGTGGGGAATAATGAAAAACTGTTTTTT. Protein product: CASSSEAVGNNEKLFF.

The V call is TRBV10-3, the J call TRBJ2-3, with TRBD2 identical over 11 bases. Looked up from germline, CDR1 is ENHRY and CDR2 is SYGVKD. The CDR3 covers 16 residues. The J segment lost 5 bases and the V segment lost 3 bases, leaving 7 bases of the junction unmatched. The CDR3 reads CAISDRNSGGGDTQYF. The CDR3 DNA is TGTGCCATCAGTGATAGAAATAGCGGGGGGGGAGATACGCAGTATTTT.

The CDR3 sequence is CASSDYTSGAQYF. For the CDR3, the DNA is TGTGCCAGCAGTGACTACACTTCGGGAGCGCAGTATTTT. The rearrangement uses TRBV6-4 and TRBJ2-3; D is possibly TRBD2 (6 bases). Per germline, CDR1 MRHNA and CDR2 SNTAGT. This CDR3 comprises 13 residues. V lost 1 base, J lost 10 bases, and 12 bases lay in between.

This clonotype has more than one count but fewer than ten. This chain joins TRBV7-3 and TRBJ1-1; D remains unclear. The CDR3 extends over 13 amino acids. CDR1 is SGHTA and CDR2 is FQGTGA in the germline V gene. Deletions cut 5 bases from V and 2 bases from J, with 9 bases between. This chain's CDR3 is CASSTQENTEAFF. CDR3 in DNA: TGTGCCAGCAGCACTCAGGAAAACACTGAAGCTTTCTTT.

The chain has TRBV5-8 and TRBJ2-2; D is unclear. Germline CDR1 and CDR2: SGHTS and YDEGEE. The CDR3 has 17 amino acids. The V gene lost 0 bases and the J gene lost 3 bases, with 15 bases spanning the gap. The CDR3 reads CASSLVQSPDDTGELFF. CDR3 in DNA: TGTGCCAGCAGCTTGGTTCAGTCCCCAGATGACACCGGGGAGCTGTTTTTT.

In its sample, this clonotype was seen a few times. This sequence joins TRBV7-2 and TRBJ2-5; no clear D. Germline loops: CDR1 SGHTA, CDR2 FQGNSA. The CDR3 consists of 13 residues. The V gene lost 7 bases and the J gene lost 0 bases, with 9 bases spanning the gap. CDR3 in amino acids: CASIGVDQETQYF. The CDR3 nucleotides are TGTGCCAGCATCGGAGTGGACCAAGAGACCCAGTACTTC.

The chain couples TRBV18 to TRBJ1-2; no reliable D call. This CDR3 is built from 15 residues. From germline, CDR1 is KGHSH and CDR2 LQKENI. V was clipped by 2 bases and J by 2 bases, with 12 bases between them. This chain's CDR3 is CASSPEDGRNYGYTF. The CDR3 nucleotides are TGTGCCAGCTCACCAGAGGACGGACGCAACTATGGCTACACCTTC.